Listed here are 27 T cell receptor beta chains from one sample, sequenced in a study of blood T cells in healthy people across ages. Alongside a J-beta primer mix, a sample-barcoded 5' primer served in a second PCR lasting roughly 6 to 11 cycles. TCRdb passed the 5' RACE reads through MiXCR, listing each CDR3 protein once. The table lists hundreds of thousands of distinct CDR3 sequences, roughly 64% of them singletons. The material sequenced was blood. The receptors derive from a man aged 25 to 45 in good health.

The chain has TRBV20-1 and TRBJ2-3; D not certain. V shed 6 bases and J shed 2 bases, with 15 bases lying between them. The length of the CDR3 is 14 residues. In germline, CDR1 is DFQATT, CDR2 SNEGSKA (reference sequence). CDR3: CSARLVAATDTQYF. The CDR3 nucleotides read TGCAGTGCCCGTCTAGTAGCCGCCACAGATACGCAGTATTTT.

The rearrangement uses TRBV28 and TRBJ2-5; 9 bases agree with TRBD2. V lost 4 bases and J lost 1; bases outside the gene matches: 4. The germline V gene has CDR1 MDHEN and CDR2 SYDVKM. The CDR3 is 15 residues long. The CDR3 coding sequence is TGTGCCAGCAGTTCACCGACTAGCGGCCAAGAGACCCAGTACTTC. Translation: CASSSPTSGQETQYF. Based on the CDR3 plus reference TRBV28 and TRBJ2-5, the full variable domain is DVKVTQSSRYLVKRTGEKVFLECVQDMDHENMFWYRQDPGLGLRLIYFSYDVKMKEKGDIPEGYSVSREKKERFSLILESASTNQTSMYLCASSSPTSGQETQYFGPGTRLLVL.

The rearrangement links TRBV10-3 to TRBJ2-7, with D maybe TRBD2 (7 bases). With the DNA end fitting TRBJ2-5 better, the J assignment may be wrong. This CDR3 contains 15 residues. CDR1 ENHRY and CDR2 SYGVKD come from the germline V gene. This CDR3 reads CAIRALGGAGETQYF. DNA for the CDR3: TGTGCCATCAGAGCATTAGGGGGGGCTGGAGAGACCCAGTACTTC.

A few counts support this clonotype. The CDR3 here is CASSPRDRLNTGELFF. DNA for the CDR3: TGCGCCAGCAGCCCTAGGGACAGGCTTAACACCGGGGAGCTGTTTTTT. The chain is built from TRBV5-1 and TRBJ2-2; 8 positions match TRBD1. Looked up from germline, CDR1 is SGHRS and CDR2 is YFSETQ. V shed 4 bases and J 2 bases; nucleotides not matched to a gene: 7. The CDR3 consists of 16 residues. The full variable domain, rest sourced from reference TRBV5-1 and TRBJ2-2, is KAGVTQTPRYLIKTRGQQVTLSCSPISGHRSVSWYQQTPGQGLQFLFEYFSETQRNKGNFPGRFSGRQFSNSRSEMNVSTLELGDSALYLCASSPRDRLNTGELFFGEGSRLTVL.

The rearrangement links TRBV2 to TRBJ2-1; no clear D. This CDR3 has 13 amino acids. CDR1 is SNHLY, CDR2 FYNNEI, per germline. Trimming pared 7 bases from V and 2 bases from J, leaving 9 bases between. The CDR3 DNA follows: TGTGCCAGCAACCTATCTCCCTACAATGAGCAGTTCTTC. Translating gives CASNLSPYNEQFF.

The chain employs TRBV3-1 and TRBJ2-4, with TRBD1 identical over 8 bases. Germline lookup yields CDR1 LGHDT and CDR2 YNNKEL (reference sequence). After removal of 3 bases from V and 9 bases from J, the junction contained 4 bases not matched to a gene. This CDR3 has 13 amino acids. CDR3 sequence reads: CASSQETGGIQYF. DNA of the CDR3: TGTGCCAGCAGCCAGGAAACAGGGGGCATTCAGTACTTC.

This clonotype was counted a few times. This chain uses TRBV29-1 with TRBJ2-5; 10 bases map to TRBD1. This CDR3 spans 13 amino acids. Germline CDR1 reads SQVTM; CDR2 reads ANQGSEA. CDR3 residues: CSVPGQGQETQYF. The DNA of the CDR3 is TGCAGTGTCCCGGGACAGGGGCAAGAGACCCAGTACTTC.

V gene TRBV10-3 combines with J gene TRBJ1-5; D might be TRBD1 (5 bases). Germline V CDR1 and CDR2: ENHRY, SYGVKD. This CDR3 has 14 residues. Trimming left V 2 bases short and J 7 bases short, with 12 bases between. The CDR3 region is CAISEIGGRQPQHF. The DNA for the CDR3 is TGTGCCATCAGTGAGATCGGGGGACGACAGCCCCAGCATTTT.

This rearrangement joins TRBV7-9 to TRBJ2-7, with 7 bases fitting TRBD1. The CDR3 has 15 amino acids. Germline trimming cut 7 bases from V and 6 bases from J; bases unmatched to any gene: 15. Germline CDR1 and CDR2: SEHNR and FQNEAQ (reference sequence). The CDR3 coding sequence is TGTGCCAGCACCCCCGTGGCAGGGGGATTCGCCGAGCAGTACTTC. Translation gives CASTPVAGGFAEQYF.

The rearrangement links TRBV4-2 to TRBJ1-2; D unresolved. CDR1 is LGHNA, CDR2 YNFKEQ, per germline. The CDR3 length is 14 residues. V dropped 4 bases and J dropped 1 base, with 10 bases sitting between them. The CDR3 sequence: CASSPLGINYGYTF. The DNA of the CDR3 is TGTGCCAGCAGCCCTCTGGGGATTAACTATGGCTACACCTTC.

A few counts support this clonotype. This chain joins TRBV29-1 and TRBJ2-5; D gene unclear. With 7 bases removed from V and 2 bases from J, the gap between germline ends came to 20 bases. This CDR3 contains 15 residues. Germline lookup yields CDR1 SQVTM and CDR2 ANQGSEA. The CDR3 protein is CSARSTPGPQETQYF. The DNA of the CDR3 is TGCAGCGCACGATCAACTCCGGGCCCACAAGAGACCCAGTACTTC.

This clonotype has just a few counts. This chain connects TRBV5-1 to TRBJ2-5, with 8 bases lining up with TRBD2. The CDR3 length is 15 residues. V lost 3 bases, J lost 3 bases, and 7 bases stayed unmatched. Per the germline V gene, CDR1 is SGHRS and CDR2 is YFSETQ. CDR3 nucleotide sequence: TGCGCCAGCAGCTCAAGCGGGAGAATGGAAGAGACCCAGTACTTC. It encodes CASSSSGRMEETQYF.

V gene TRBV6-6 combines with J gene TRBJ2-1; TRBD2 might be the D (6 bases). CDR1 MNHNY and CDR2 SVGAGI come from the germline V gene (reference sequence). The CDR3 extends over 14 amino acids. The V and J ends lost 7 bases and 7 bases respectively, with 17 bases between them. This CDR3 reads CASIESRDRNEQFF. CDR3 DNA sequence: TGTGCCAGCATAGAATCGCGGGATAGGAATGAGCAGTTCTTC.

The rearrangement links TRBV6-2 or TRBV6-3 to TRBJ2-3, with D possibly being TRBD2 (5 bases). The CDR3 is 15 amino acids. Germline assignment: CDR1 MNHEY and CDR2 SVGEGT. V was shortened by 5 bases and J by 0 bases, with 12 bases between the two germline ends. In DNA, the CDR3 is TGTGCCAGCAGTCGTACACTAGTTAGCACAGATACGCAGTATTTT. Its translation: CASSRTLVSTDTQYF.

This clonotype was seen repeatedly, ten times or more. The chain is built from TRBV7-2 and TRBJ2-2; no clear D gene. CDR3 size: 12 residues. V lost 2 bases and J lost 8, with 6 bases in between. Germline V gene sequence: CDR1 SGHTA, CDR2 FQGNSA. The CDR3 bases are TGTGCCAGCAGCTTAAGGCTGGGGGAGCTGTTTTTT. Residues: CASSLRLGELFF.

The genes are TRBV10-3 and TRBJ2-2; D not resolved. From germline, CDR1 is ENHRY and CDR2 SYGVKD. V lost 8 bases, J lost 4 bases, and 17 bases lay in between. This CDR3 has 15 amino acids. The CDR3 DNA reads as TGTGCCATCCGGCTCGGCATAGAGGCCACCGGGGAGCTGTTTTTT. The encoded protein is CAIRLGIEATGELFF.

This clonotype was counted a few times. The gene calls are TRBV6-2 or TRBV6-3 and TRBJ2-1; 8 bases match TRBD2. Germline values: CDR1 MNHEY, CDR2 SVGEGT. V lost 5 bases, J lost 7 bases, and 7 bases stayed unmatched. This CDR3 contains 14 residues. CDR3 coding DNA: TGTGCCAGCAGTCGGGGGGGTAGCAAGAATGAGCAGTTCTTC. The encoded protein is CASSRGGSKNEQFF.

The J gene is TRBJ1-5, the V gene TRBV4-2, with 7 bases that match TRBD1. Losses at the gene ends were 4 bases for V and 3 bases for J; bases not matched to a gene: 6. The germline gives CDR1 LGHNA, CDR2 YNFKEQ. The CDR3 is 15 amino acids. CDR3 sequence (DNA): TGTGCCAGCAGCCCGGCAGGGGGTGACAATCAGCCCCAGCATTTT. Residues: CASSPAGGDNQPQHF.

This clonotype occurred a few times. The chain uses TRBV20-1 and TRBJ1-2; tentative D call: TRBD1 (6 bases). Germline V CDR1 and CDR2: DFQATT, SNEGSKA (reference sequence). This CDR3 region has 14 residues. With 6 bases removed from V and 4 bases from J, the gap between germline ends came to 18 bases. Here the CDR3 DNA reads TGCAGTGCCCGGGGACATTCGGGGGGCTATGGCTACACCTTC. It yields the protein CSARGHSGGYGYTF.

V is TRBV12-3 or TRBV12-4 and J is TRBJ2-3; possibly TRBD1 for D (6 bases). The CDR3 is made up of 15 amino acids. Trimming removed 5 bases at V and 2 bases at J, with 14 bases between. The CDR3 sequence is CASSRIQGNTDTQYF. Written as DNA, the CDR3 is TGTGCCAGCAGTCGGATACAGGGAAACACAGATACGCAGTATTTT.

DNA for the CDR3: TGCAGCCTCGGACTAGCGGGATGGAATGAGCAGTTCTTC. As protein: CSLGLAGWNEQFF. This chain joins TRBV29-1 and TRBJ2-1, with 12 bases aligning to TRBD2. The CDR3 extends over 13 amino acids. V lost 8 bases and J lost 7; bases outside the gene matches: 6. The V gene's germline CDR1 is SQVTM and CDR2 ANQGSEA.

V usage is TRBV29-1 and J usage is TRBJ2-5, with 8 bases matching TRBD1. Near its end, the DNA agrees better with TRBJ2-7, so the J call may be wrong. CDR1 is SQVTM and CDR2 is ANQGSEA in the germline V gene. CDR3 size: 13 residues. CDR3 bases: TGCAGCGTAAGACAGGGGAATCCCTACGAGCAGTACTTC. Its translation is CSVRQGNPYEQYF.

The V and J genes are TRBV20-1 and TRBJ2-1; D unresolved. The J call may be faulty, since TRBJ2-7 better matches the DNA end. The germline CDR1 and CDR2 sequences are DFQATT and SNEGSKA (reference sequence). There are 13 residues in the CDR3. Written as DNA, the CDR3 is TGCAGTGCGTTGGCGGATGCCTACAATGAGCAGTACTTC. Translation gives CSALADAYNEQYF.

This clonotype was picked up one time. The V call is TRBV20-1, the J call TRBJ2-1, with 7 bases lining up with TRBD2. Germline V gives CDR1 DFQATT, CDR2 SNEGSKA (reference sequence). Trimming removed 6 bases from V and 5 bases from J; junction bases left unmatched: 10. The length of the CDR3 is 14 residues. In DNA form, the CDR3 reads TGCAGTGCGCGAACTAGCGCGGGACACAATGAGCAGTTCTTC. It encodes CSARTSAGHNEQFF.

V usage is TRBV7-9 and J usage is TRBJ2-5; the D gene could be TRBD1 or TRBD2 (5 bases each). The CDR3 is 16 amino acids. V was clipped by 4 bases and J by 7 bases, with 22 bases between them. Germline loops: CDR1 SEHNR, CDR2 FQNEAQ (reference sequence). CDR3 in DNA: TGTGCCAGCAGCTCCGCTGGGGACGCCGACATTGTGACCCAGTACTTC. Translation gives CASSSAGDADIVTQYF.

In this sample, this clonotype turned up a few times. This chain uses TRBV24-1 with TRBJ2-1; no firm D call. CDR1 and CDR2 (germline): KGHDR, SFDVKD. This CDR3 comprises 15 residues. V shed 2 bases and J shed 12 bases, with 19 bases lying between them. The CDR3 DNA reads TGTGCCACCAGTGATTGGGGTTTAGGGCGGCAGCGGCAGTTCTTC. This codes for CATSDWGLGRQRQFF.

The rearrangement links TRBV20-1 to TRBJ2-1, with a tentative D call TRBD2 (7 bases). Germline CDR1 DFQATT, CDR2 SNEGSKA (reference sequence). The CDR3 contains 11 residues. Trimming cost V 4 bases and J 9 bases, with 10 bases left between them. The CDR3 nucleotides read TGCAGTGCTATCGGGGGGCGTGAGCAGTTCTTC. Amino acid sequence: CSAIGGREQFF.